This entry features one T cell receptor beta chain sequence. What it binds is not known. CDR3 length: 15 residues. V was cut by 2 bases and J by 3 bases, with 10 bases left in between. Germline-derived CDR1 and CDR2 are MGHRA and YSYEKL. The sample originates from a study of identifying expanded T cells in peripheral blood. Broader study findings: Across healthy donors, higher total template counts meant significantly greater roughly 2-week count variance.

Profiling relied on immunoSEQ multiplex PCR, and the TCRdb table lists in-frame clones only, not all of them. The sample lists 100,000 to 110,000 clones; around 90% were seen once. This chain links TRBV4-1 with TRBJ1-4; D gene uncertain. Sequenced: blood. This TCR was recovered from a person aged 18 to 75 in good health. As DNA, the CDR3 is TGCGCCAGCAGCCAAAGGCAGAACCCTAATGAAAAACTGTTTTTT. It codes for CASSQRQNPNEKLFF.